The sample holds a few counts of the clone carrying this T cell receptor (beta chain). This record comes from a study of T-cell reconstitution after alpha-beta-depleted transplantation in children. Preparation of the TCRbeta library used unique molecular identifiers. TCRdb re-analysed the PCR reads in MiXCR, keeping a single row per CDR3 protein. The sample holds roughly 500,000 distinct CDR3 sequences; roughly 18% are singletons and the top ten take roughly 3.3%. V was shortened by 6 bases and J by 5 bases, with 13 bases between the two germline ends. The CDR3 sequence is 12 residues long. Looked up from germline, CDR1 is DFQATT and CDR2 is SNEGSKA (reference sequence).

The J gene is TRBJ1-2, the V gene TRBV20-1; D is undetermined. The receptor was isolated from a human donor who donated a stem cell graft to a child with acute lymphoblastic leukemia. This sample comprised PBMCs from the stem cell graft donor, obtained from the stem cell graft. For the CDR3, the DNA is TGCAGTGCCCTAGCCGGAACGTATGGCTACACCTTC. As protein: CSALAGTYGYTF.